The T cell receptor (beta chain) described here comes from a study of neurological immune-mediated disorders. Time point noted: longitudinal time-point 1 (baseline). With respect to this clonotype: A read error may be the cause here, since a much bigger clone is one base away.

V lost 1 base, J lost 7 bases, and 23 bases lay in between. Germline V gives CDR1 SEHNR, CDR2 FQNEAQ (reference sequence). The CDR3 covers 17 residues. TCRdb recomputed calls from the 5' RACE reads with MiXCR, one row per CDR3 protein. This sample carries 55,000 to 80,000 distinct CDR3 sequences, around 15% of them seen once, and the ten largest clones take about 4.6%. The gene calls are TRBV7-9 and TRBJ2-7; D is unresolved. Sequencing was done on a sample of PBMCs. The clonotype originates from a female donor with HTLV-1-associated myelopathy (HAM/TSP). The CDR3 here is CASSLGFGLSSYNEQYF. Here the CDR3 DNA reads TGTGCCAGCAGCTTAGGGTTCGGGTTGAGCTCCTACAATGAGCAGTACTTC.